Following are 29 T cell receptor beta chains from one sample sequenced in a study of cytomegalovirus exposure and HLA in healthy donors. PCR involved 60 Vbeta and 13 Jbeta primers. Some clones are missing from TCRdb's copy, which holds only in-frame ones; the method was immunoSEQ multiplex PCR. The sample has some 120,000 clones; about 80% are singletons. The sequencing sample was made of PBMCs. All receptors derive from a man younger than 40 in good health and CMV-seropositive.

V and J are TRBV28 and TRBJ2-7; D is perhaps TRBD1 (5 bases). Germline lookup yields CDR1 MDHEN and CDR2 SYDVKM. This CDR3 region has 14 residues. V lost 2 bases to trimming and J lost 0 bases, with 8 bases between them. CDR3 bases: TGTGCCAGCAGTTTACCCCAGGGCTCCTACGAGCAGTACTTC. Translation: CASSLPQGSYEQYF.

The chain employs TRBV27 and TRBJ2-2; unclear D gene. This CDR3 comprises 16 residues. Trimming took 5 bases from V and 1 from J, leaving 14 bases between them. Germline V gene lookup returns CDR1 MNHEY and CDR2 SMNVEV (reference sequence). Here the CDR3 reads CASSPYPGWNTGELFF. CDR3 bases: TGTGCCAGCAGTCCCTACCCAGGTTGGAACACCGGGGAGCTGTTTTTT.

The CDR3 region has the DNA TGTGCCAGTAGTATAAAATCCAAACCGGGACAGGGGACTGAAGCTTTCTTT. Its protein product is CASSIKSKPGQGTEAFF. The chain has TRBV19 and TRBJ1-1, with TRBD1 identical over 10 bases. This CDR3 region has 17 residues. V gave up 2 bases and J gave up 5 bases; unmatched junction bases: 11. Germline V gives CDR1 LNHDA, CDR2 SQIVND (reference sequence).

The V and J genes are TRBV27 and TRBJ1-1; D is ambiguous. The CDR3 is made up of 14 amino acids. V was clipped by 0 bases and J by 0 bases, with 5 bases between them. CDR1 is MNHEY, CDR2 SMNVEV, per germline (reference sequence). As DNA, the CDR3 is TGTGCCAGCAGTTTATCGATAGTGAACACTGAAGCTTTCTTT. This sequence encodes CASSLSIVNTEAFF.

CDR3 sequence: CASSPRQGGYEQYF. CDR3 nucleotide sequence: TGTGCCAGCTCACCACGACAGGGAGGTTACGAGCAGTACTTC. The chain couples TRBV18 to TRBJ2-7; possible D gene TRBD1, 7 bases. Trimming removed 1 base at V and 4 bases at J, with 11 bases between. Germline V CDR1 and CDR2: KGHSH, LQKENI. CDR3 length equals 14 residues.

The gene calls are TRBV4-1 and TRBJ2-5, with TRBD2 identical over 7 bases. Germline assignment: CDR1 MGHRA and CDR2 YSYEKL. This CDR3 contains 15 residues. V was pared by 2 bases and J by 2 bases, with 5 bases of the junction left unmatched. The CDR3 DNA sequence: TGCGCCAGCAGCCAACCGCGGGAGCCTCAAGAGACCCAGTACTTC. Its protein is CASSQPREPQETQYF.

Here the CDR3 reads CASSSRQGSEQYF. The CDR3 bases are TGTGCCAGCAGCTCACGACAGGGGAGCGAGCAGTACTTC. The chain couples TRBV7-9 to TRBJ2-5, with 8 bases matching TRBD1. The end of the DNA aligns better with TRBJ2-7, so the J call may be wrong. The CDR3 totals 13 residues. CDR1 and CDR2 from the germline V gene are SEHNR and FQNEAQ (reference sequence).

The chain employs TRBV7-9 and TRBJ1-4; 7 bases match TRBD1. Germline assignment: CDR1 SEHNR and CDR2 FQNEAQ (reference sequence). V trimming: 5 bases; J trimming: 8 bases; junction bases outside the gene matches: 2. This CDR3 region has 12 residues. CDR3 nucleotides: TGTGCCAGCAGCCCAGGGGGAGAAAAACTGTTTTTT. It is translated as CASSPGGEKLFF.

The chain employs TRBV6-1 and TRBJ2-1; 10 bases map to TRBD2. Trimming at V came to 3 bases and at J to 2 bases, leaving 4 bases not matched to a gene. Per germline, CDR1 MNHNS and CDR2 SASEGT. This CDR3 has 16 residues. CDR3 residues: CASSEVLAGAYNEQFF. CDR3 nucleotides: TGTGCCAGCAGTGAGGTCCTAGCGGGGGCCTACAATGAGCAGTTCTTC.

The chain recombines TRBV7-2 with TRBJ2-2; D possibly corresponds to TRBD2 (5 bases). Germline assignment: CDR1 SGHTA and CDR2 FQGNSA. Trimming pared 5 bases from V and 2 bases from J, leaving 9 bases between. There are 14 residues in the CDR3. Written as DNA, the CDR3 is TGTGCCAGCAGCCCGGACTTTAACACCGGGGAGCTGTTTTTT. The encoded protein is CASSPDFNTGELFF.

In nucleotides, the CDR3 is TGTGCCAGCAGCTCCCAGGCCAGGACCCAGTACTTC. It is translated as CASSSQARTQYF. The V call is TRBV5-6, the J call TRBJ2-5; D gene unclear. The CDR3 is made up of 12 amino acids. The V end lost 3 bases, the J end lost 7 bases, and 10 bases lay between the germline ends. Germline CDR1 reads SGHDT; CDR2 reads YYEEEE.

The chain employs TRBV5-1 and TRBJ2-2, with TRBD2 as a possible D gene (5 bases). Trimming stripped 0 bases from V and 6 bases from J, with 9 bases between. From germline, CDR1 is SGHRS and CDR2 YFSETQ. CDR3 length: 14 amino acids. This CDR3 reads CASSLGGSAGELFF. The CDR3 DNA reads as TGCGCCAGCAGCTTGGGAGGGAGTGCCGGGGAGCTGTTTTTT.

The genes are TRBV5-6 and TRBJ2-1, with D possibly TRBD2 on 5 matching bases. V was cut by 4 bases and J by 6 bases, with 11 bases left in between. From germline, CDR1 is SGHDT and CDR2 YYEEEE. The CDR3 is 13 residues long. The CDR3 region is CASSLASSNEQFF. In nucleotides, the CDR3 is TGTGCCAGCAGCCTCGCTAGCTCCAATGAGCAGTTCTTC.

The CDR3 region is CASSSGTSGRAGETQYF. The CDR3 nucleotides are TGTGCCAGCAGCTCGGGGACTAGCGGGAGGGCTGGAGAGACCCAGTACTTC. The gene calls are TRBV7-9 and TRBJ2-5; 16 nucleotides match TRBD2. V shed 4 bases, J shed 4 bases, and the junction held 6 bases outside the gene matches. Germline V CDR1 and CDR2: SEHNR, FQNEAQ (reference sequence). The CDR3 has 17 amino acids.

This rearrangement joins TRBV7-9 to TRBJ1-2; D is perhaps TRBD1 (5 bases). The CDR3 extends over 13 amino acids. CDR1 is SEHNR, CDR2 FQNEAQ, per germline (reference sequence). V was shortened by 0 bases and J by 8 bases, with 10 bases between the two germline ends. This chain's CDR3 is CASSLAAGRGYTF. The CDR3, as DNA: TGTGCCAGCAGCTTAGCGGCAGGGCGAGGCTACACCTTC. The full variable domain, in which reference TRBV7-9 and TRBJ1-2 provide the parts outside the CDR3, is DTGVSQNPRHKITKRGQNVTFRCDPISEHNRLYWYRQTLGQGPEFLTYFQNEAQLEKSRLLSDRFSAERPKGSFSTLEIQRTEQGDSAMYLCASSLAAGRGYTFGSGTRLTVV.

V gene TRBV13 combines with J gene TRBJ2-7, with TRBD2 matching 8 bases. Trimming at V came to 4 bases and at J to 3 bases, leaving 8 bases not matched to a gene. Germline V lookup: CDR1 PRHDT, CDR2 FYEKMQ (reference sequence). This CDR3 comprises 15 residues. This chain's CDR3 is CASSWRGLAGYEQYF. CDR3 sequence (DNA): TGTGCCAGCAGCTGGCGGGGGCTAGCGGGCTACGAGCAGTACTTC.

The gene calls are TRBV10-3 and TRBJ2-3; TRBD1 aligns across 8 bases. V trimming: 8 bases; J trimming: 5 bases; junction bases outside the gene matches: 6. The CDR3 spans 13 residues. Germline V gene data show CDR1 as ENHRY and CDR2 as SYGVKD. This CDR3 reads CAIHGQGEDTQYF. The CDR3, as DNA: TGTGCCATCCACGGACAGGGAGAAGATACGCAGTATTTT.

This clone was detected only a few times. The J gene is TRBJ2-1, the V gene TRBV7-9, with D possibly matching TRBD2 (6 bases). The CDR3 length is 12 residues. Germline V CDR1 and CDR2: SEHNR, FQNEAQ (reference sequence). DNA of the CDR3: TGTGCGTCCGGGGGATCCTACAATGAGCAGTTCTTC. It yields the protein CASGGSYNEQFF.

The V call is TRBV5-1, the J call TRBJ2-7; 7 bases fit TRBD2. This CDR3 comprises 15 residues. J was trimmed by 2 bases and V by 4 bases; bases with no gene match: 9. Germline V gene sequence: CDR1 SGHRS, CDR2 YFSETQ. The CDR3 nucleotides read TGCGCCAGCAGCGCGGGGCCAGCGGGACCCTACGAGCAGTACTTC. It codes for CASSAGPAGPYEQYF.

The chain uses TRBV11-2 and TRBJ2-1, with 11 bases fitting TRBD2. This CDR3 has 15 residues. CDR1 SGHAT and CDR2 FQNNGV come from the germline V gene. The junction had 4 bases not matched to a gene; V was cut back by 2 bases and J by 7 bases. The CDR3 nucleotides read TGTGCCAGCAGCTTAAGGTCTAGCGGGGGGAATGAGCAGTTCTTC. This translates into CASSLRSSGGNEQFF.

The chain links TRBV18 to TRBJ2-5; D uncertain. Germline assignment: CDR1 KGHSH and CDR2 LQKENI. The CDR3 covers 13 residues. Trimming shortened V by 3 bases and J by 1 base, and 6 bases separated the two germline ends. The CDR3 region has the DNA TGTGCCAGCTCACCGTCAGGCCAAGAGACCCAGTACTTC. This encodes CASSPSGQETQYF.

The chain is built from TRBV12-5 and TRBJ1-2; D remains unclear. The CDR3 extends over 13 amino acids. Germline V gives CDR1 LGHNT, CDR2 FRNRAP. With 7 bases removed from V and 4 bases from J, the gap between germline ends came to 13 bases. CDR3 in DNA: TGTGCTAGTGCCATGGATGGCGGCTATGGCTACACCTTC. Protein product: CASAMDGGYGYTF.

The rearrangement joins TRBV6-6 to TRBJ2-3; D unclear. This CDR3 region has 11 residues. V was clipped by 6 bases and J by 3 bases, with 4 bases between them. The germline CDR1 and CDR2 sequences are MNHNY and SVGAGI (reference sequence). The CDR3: CASRRTDTQYF. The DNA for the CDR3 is TGTGCCAGCAGACGGACAGATACGCAGTATTTT.

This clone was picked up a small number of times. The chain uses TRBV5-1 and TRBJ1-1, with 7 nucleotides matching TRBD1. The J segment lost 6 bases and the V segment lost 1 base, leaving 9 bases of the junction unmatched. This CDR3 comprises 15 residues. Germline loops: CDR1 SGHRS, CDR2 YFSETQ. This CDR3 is CASSLRRQGGAEAFF. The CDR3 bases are TGCGCCAGCAGCTTGAGGCGACAGGGTGGGGCTGAAGCTTTCTTT.

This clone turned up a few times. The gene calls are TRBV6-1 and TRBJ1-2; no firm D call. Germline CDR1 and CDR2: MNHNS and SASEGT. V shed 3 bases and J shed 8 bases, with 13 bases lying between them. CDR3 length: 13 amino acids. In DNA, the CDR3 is TGTGCCAGCAGTGAGACCGGGTCTCGGGGCTACACCTTC. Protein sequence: CASSETGSRGYTF.

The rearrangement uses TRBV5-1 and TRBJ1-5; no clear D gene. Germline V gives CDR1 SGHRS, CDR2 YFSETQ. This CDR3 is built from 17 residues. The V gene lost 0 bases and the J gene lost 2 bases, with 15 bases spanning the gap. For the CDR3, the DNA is TGCGCCAGCAGCTTGGTACCGGTCGGAGCAGGCAATCAGCCCCAGCATTTT. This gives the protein CASSLVPVGAGNQPQHF.

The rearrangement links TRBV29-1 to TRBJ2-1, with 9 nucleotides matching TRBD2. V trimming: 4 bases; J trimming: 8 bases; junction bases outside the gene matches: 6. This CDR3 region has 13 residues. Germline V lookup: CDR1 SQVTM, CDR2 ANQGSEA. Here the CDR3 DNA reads TGCAGCGTTGGGGGACTAGCAATCTATGAGCAGTTCTTC. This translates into CSVGGLAIYEQFF.

The CDR3 here is CASSQIRVTPYEQYF. CDR3 nucleotides: TGCGCCAGCAGCCAAATCAGGGTAACGCCCTACGAGCAGTACTTC. The chain carries TRBV5-1 and TRBJ2-7; perhaps TRBD1 as D (5 bases). The CDR3 extends over 15 amino acids. Per germline, CDR1 SGHRS and CDR2 YFSETQ. The germline V and J ends were trimmed by 4 bases and 2 bases, with 16 bases remaining between them.

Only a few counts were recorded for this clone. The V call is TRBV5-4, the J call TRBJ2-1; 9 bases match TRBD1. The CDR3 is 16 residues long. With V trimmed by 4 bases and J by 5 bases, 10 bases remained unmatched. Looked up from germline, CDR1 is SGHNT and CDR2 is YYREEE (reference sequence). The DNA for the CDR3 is TGTGCCAGCAGCCCACTCGGGACAGGGTCCAACAATGAGCAGTTCTTC. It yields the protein CASSPLGTGSNNEQFF.